The rows below give T cell receptor beta chains drawn from one sample of a study of T cells in Graves' hyperthyroidism and ophthalmopathy. TCRdb reanalysed the multiplex PCR reads using MiXCR and keeps one entry per CDR3 protein. The sample shows around 300,000 distinct CDR3 sequences, approximately 13% of them seen only once. The material sequenced was blood. These receptors came from a woman between 25 and 40 years old with Graves' hyperthyroidism. Both conserved end residues are part of each CDR3. Each record gives: clone size, J gene, D gene, V gene, CDR3 DNA, CDR3 protein. A D gene is named only where the DNA matches it firmly. Expanded clones are given a class, and other clones once, few, many or no size at all.

many,TRBJ1-1,.,TRBV20-1,TGCAGTGCCCTAAGGGGGATGAACACTGAAGCTTTCTTT,CSALRGMNTEAFF
once,TRBJ2-1,.,TRBV28,TGTGCCAGCAGTTCGGGCGGGGAGATCTCCTACAATGAGCAGTTCTTC,CASSSGGEISYNEQFF
many,TRBJ2-5,.,TRBV6-5,TGTGCCAGCAGTTACTCCGCAACTAGGTTAGAGACCCAGTACTTC,CASSYSATRLETQYF
many,TRBJ2-7,TRBD2,TRBV28,TGTGCCAGCAGTTTGAGGGGACTAGCGGTAGACCGCACCTACGAGCAGTACTTC,CASSLRGLAVDRTYEQYF
many,TRBJ2-4,.,TRBV12-3/TRBV12-4,TGTGCCAGCAGTTTTTCCGTTTACATTCAGTACTTC,CASSFSVYIQYF
many,TRBJ2-1,TRBD2,TRBV28,TGTGCCAGCTTTCGGACTAGCGCTCACTACAATGAGCAGTTCTTC,CASFRTSAHYNEQFF
few,TRBJ1-5,.,TRBV5-1,TGCGCCAGCAGCTTCTCCTCCCGGGACCAGGCGCCGGATCAGCCCCAGCATTTT,CASSFSSRDQAPDQPQHF
many,TRBJ2-5,TRBD2,TRBV11-2,TGTGCCAGCAGCTCGCGGACTAGCGGGCCCCAAGAGACCCAGTACTTC,CASSSRTSGPQETQYF
many,TRBJ1-1,.,TRBV7-9,TGTGCCAGCAGCTTTGCGGGGCTTACTGAAGCTTTCTTT,CASSFAGLTEAFF
.,TRBJ2-1,TRBD2,TRBV20-1,TGCAGTGCTCCCGGGACTAGCGGGAGGGGCTGGAATGAGCAGTTCTTC,CSAPGTSGRGWNEQFF
.,TRBJ1-2,.,TRBV30,TGTGCCTGGGGCAAAGGGCCGCCGCTCAGTGGTGGCTACACCTTC,CAWGKGPPLSGGYTF
many,TRBJ2-7,TRBD1,TRBV3-1,TGTGCCAGCAGCCGTCCCCTTGGGACAGCATACGAGCAGTACTTC,CASSRPLGTAYEQYF
many,TRBJ1-2,TRBD1,TRBV6-1,TGTGCCAGCAGTGGGGGACAGTCGGCTGGCTACACCTTC,CASSGGQSAGYTF
.,TRBJ2-1,.,TRBV5-5,TGTGCCAGCAGCTTGAACGAAGTAGTTGAGCAGTTCTTC,CASSLNEVVEQFF
.,TRBJ1-1,.,TRBV7-8,TGTGCCAGCAGCTTAGCGCAATCGGGGCCCCCGGGCCCCCCTGAAGCTTTCTTT,CASSLAQSGPPGPPEAFF
many,TRBJ2-7,TRBD1,TRBV2,TGTGCCAGCAGTTATGAGGGGGGACAGGCCTACGAGCAGTACTTC,CASSYEGGQAYEQYF
.,TRBJ2-7,TRBD2,TRBV14,TGTGCCAGCAGCTCATCCCGGCGGGAGTACGAGCAGTACTTC,CASSSSRREYEQYF
once,TRBJ1-4,.,TRBV6-9,TGTGCCAGCAGTTACTCGAACCTCAGGGCGAAGGGTGAAAAACTGTTTTTT,CASSYSNLRAKGEKLFF
many,TRBJ2-5,TRBD2,TRBV20-1,TGCAGTGCTAGAGTAGCGGGAGTAGAGACCCAGTACTTC,CSARVAGVETQYF
few,TRBJ1-2,.,TRBV5-1,TGCGCCAGCAGCTTGGCGGAGACAGCCGGCTACACCTTC,CASSLAETAGYTF
few,TRBJ2-5,.,TRBV30,TGTGCCTGGAGTGCCAGGGATTATCAGGGTCCAGAGACCCAGTACTTC,CAWSARDYQGPETQYF
.,TRBJ2-2,.,TRBV30,TGTGCCGTCTACCTTTGGCGGGAGAACACCGGGGAGCTGTTTTTT,CAVYLWRENTGELFF
.,TRBJ2-7,TRBD1,TRBV19,TGTGCCAGTAGTGCCGGGACAGGGAGCCACGAGCAGTACTTC,CASSAGTGSHEQYF
.,TRBJ2-1,TRBD2,TRBV9,TGTGCCAGCAGCTCCCGGACTAGCGGGAGTAATAATGAGCAGTTCTTC,CASSSRTSGSNNEQFF
many,TRBJ1-6,TRBD1,TRBV29-1,TGCAGCGTTGAAATGGCGGGACAGTACCCTCCTACCCTCCACTTT,CSVEMAGQYPPTLHF
many,TRBJ2-5,.,TRBV28,TGTGCCAGCAGTTTGGGTTGGGAGACCCAGTACTTC,CASSLGWETQYF
many,TRBJ2-7,.,TRBV2,TGTGCCAGCGCAAGACTAGATGTCGGCTACGAGCAGTACTTC,CASARLDVGYEQYF
few,TRBJ2-7,.,TRBV7-9,TGTGCCAGCAGCTTTGGGGCCGACGAGCAGTACTTC,CASSFGADEQYF
few,TRBJ2-1,TRBD1,TRBV2,TGTGCCAGCAGTGAAGGACAGGGGAATGAGCAGTTCTTC,CASSEGQGNEQFF
many,TRBJ2-7,TRBD2,TRBV5-1,TGCGCCAGCAGCTTGGTCGCAGGGAGGGATGAGCAGTACTTC,CASSLVAGRDEQYF
many,TRBJ2-3,.,TRBV12-3/TRBV12-4,TGTGCCAGCAGTTCCAAGGTCCGCACAGATACGCAGTATTTT,CASSSKVRTDTQYF
.,TRBJ2-7,.,TRBV19,TGTGCCAGTAGTATGCAAGCGGGCTCCGGGGAGCAGTACTTC,CASSMQAGSGEQYF
few,TRBJ2-6,TRBD1,TRBV2,TGTGCCAGCAGTTCCATTACAGGGGCTGGGGCCAACGTCCTGACTTTC,CASSSITGAGANVLTF
.,TRBJ1-5,.,TRBV28,TGTGCCAGCACCTCGGTAAGCAATCAGCCCCAGCATTTT,CASTSVSNQPQHF
many,TRBJ2-1,TRBD2,TRBV2,TGTGCCAGCAGTGAATCCAGCGGGAGATACAATGAGCAGTTCTTC,CASSESSGRYNEQFF
few,TRBJ2-7,TRBD1,TRBV20-1,TGCAGTGCTAGAAGACGGGACAGTACCTACGAGCAGTACTTC,CSARRRDSTYEQYF
.,TRBJ2-5,.,TRBV6-1,TGTGCCAGCAGTGTTATAGAGAACGAGACCCAGTACTTC,CASSVIENETQYF
many,TRBJ2-1,.,TRBV6-2/TRBV6-3,TGTGCCAGCAGTGCAGGCCTTAGCGGAGGGGGAAAAAGTGAGCAGTTCTTC,CASSAGLSGGGKSEQFF
few,TRBJ1-2,.,TRBV28,TGTGCCGGCAGGCGAGCTAACTATGGCTACACCTTC,CAGRRANYGYTF
.,TRBJ2-7,TRBD2,TRBV6-1,TGTGCCAGCAGCAAGTCACTAGCGGGAGTAGGCGAGCAGTACTTC,CASSKSLAGVGEQYF